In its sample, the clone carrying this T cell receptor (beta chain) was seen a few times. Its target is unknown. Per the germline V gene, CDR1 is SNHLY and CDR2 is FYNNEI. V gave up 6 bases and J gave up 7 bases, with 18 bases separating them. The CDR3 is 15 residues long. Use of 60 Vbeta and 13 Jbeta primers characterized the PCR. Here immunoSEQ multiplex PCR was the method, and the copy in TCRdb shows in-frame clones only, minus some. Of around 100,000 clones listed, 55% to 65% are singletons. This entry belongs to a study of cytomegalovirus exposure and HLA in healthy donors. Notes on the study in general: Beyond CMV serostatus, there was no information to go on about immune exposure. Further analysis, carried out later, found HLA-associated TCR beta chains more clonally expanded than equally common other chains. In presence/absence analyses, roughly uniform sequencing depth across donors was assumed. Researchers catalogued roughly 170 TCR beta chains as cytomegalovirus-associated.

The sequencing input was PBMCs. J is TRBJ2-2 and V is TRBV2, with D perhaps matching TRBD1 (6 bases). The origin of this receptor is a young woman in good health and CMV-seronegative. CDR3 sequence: CASSDRFRGGGELFF. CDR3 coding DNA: TGTGCCAGCAGCGACAGGTTTAGAGGAGGCGGGGAGCTGTTTTTT. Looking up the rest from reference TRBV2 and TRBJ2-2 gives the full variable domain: EPEVTQTPSHQVTQMGQEVILRCVPISNHLYFYWYRQILGQKVEFLVSFYNNEISEKSEIFDDQFSVERPDGSNFTLKIRSTKLEDSAMYFCASSDRFRGGGELFFGEGSRLTVL.